The 11 T cell receptor beta chains below all came from one sample that was sequenced in a study of early T cells in non-severe SARS-CoV-2 infection. TCRdb redid the calling of the 5' RACE reads with MiXCR, one entry per CDR3 protein. The sample shows tens of thousands of distinct CDR3 sequences, 5.3% of them seen only once. Sequencing input: whole blood. All receptors derive from an adult who was a healthcare worker with PCR-confirmed SARS-CoV-2 infection or an uninfected control (not recorded which).

This clonotype was detected a few times. This chain links TRBV28 with TRBJ2-4; no clear D. V lost 2 bases and J 0 bases, leaving 2 bases between the germline ends. Germline assignment: CDR1 MDHEN and CDR2 SYDVKM. The CDR3 has 13 amino acids. This CDR3 reads CASSLGAKNIQYF. The CDR3 DNA sequence: TGTGCCAGCAGTTTAGGAGCCAAAAACATTCAGTACTTC.

The chain carries TRBV6-1 and TRBJ2-3, with 8 bases that match TRBD2. After removal of 3 bases from V and 0 bases from J, the junction contained 2 bases not matched to a gene. CDR1 is MNHNS and CDR2 is SASEGT in the germline V gene. The CDR3 totals 15 residues. The CDR3, as DNA: TGTGCCAGCAGTGAGAGACTAGCGAGCACAGATACGCAGTATTTT. Its translation is CASSERLASTDTQYF.

The chain combines TRBV5-5 with TRBJ2-5; 9 bases fit TRBD1. The CDR3 runs 16 residues. Germline loops: CDR1 SGHKS, CDR2 YYEKEE (reference sequence). With 0 bases clipped from V and 3 bases from J, the junction kept 6 bases outside the gene matches. The CDR3 region is CASSLVDGTGKETQYF. CDR3 sequence (DNA): TGTGCCAGCAGCTTGGTTGACGGGACAGGGAAAGAGACCCAGTACTTC.

At least ten counts were recorded for this clonotype. The gene calls are TRBV6-5 and TRBJ1-4, with 8 positions matching TRBD1. CDR1 MNHEY and CDR2 SVGAGI come from the germline V gene. The CDR3 length is 14 residues. V lost 2 bases to trimming and J lost 6 bases; unmatched junction nucleotides: 2. As DNA, the CDR3 is TGTGCCAGCAGTTACGGCAGGGGGCATGAAAAACTGTTTTTT. Its protein product is CASSYGRGHEKLFF.

This clonotype was detected only a few times. V usage is TRBV19 and J usage is TRBJ2-2, with D tentatively TRBD1 or TRBD2 (5 bases each). From germline, CDR1 is LNHDA and CDR2 SQIVND (reference sequence). The length of the CDR3 is 15 residues. The V end lost 2 bases, the J end lost 7 bases, and 14 bases lay between the germline ends. CDR3 amino acids: CASSIRDGHYGELFF. The CDR3, as DNA: TGTGCCAGTAGTATACGGGACGGCCATTACGGGGAGCTGTTTTTT.

Relative to its sample, this clonotype is large. Here the CDR3 reads CSASSAAVNYGYTF. CDR3 nucleotide sequence: TGCAGTGCTAGTAGTGCAGCTGTTAACTATGGCTACACCTTC. The chain carries TRBV20-1 and TRBJ1-2; D remains ambiguous. The CDR3 has 14 amino acids. CDR1 is DFQATT, CDR2 SNEGSKA, per germline (reference sequence). V gave up 3 bases and J gave up 1 base, with 12 bases separating them.

This chain uses TRBV20-1 with TRBJ2-7; weak D call: TRBD1 (5 bases). The CDR3 consists of 14 residues. Germline lookup yields CDR1 DFQATT and CDR2 SNEGSKA (reference sequence). Trimming removed 0 bases from V and 6 bases from J, with 15 bases in between. Written as DNA, the CDR3 is TGCAGTGCTAGAGAGGTCCAGGGCCTTAGCGAGCAGTACTTC. Protein sequence: CSAREVQGLSEQYF.

The CDR3 DNA sequence: TGTGCCAGCAGTTTTGCGGAGAACACTGAAGCTTTCTTT. Amino acids: CASSFAENTEAFF. V and J are TRBV12-3 or TRBV12-4 and TRBJ1-1; D unclear. The CDR3 has 13 amino acids. V was trimmed by 3 bases and J by 1 base, leaving 6 bases between them.

This clonotype was recorded at least ten times. The chain recombines TRBV5-4 with TRBJ2-3; 8 nucleotides line up with TRBD1. This CDR3 spans 16 amino acids. Germline values: CDR1 SGHNT, CDR2 YYREEE (reference sequence). The J segment lost 5 bases and the V segment lost 3 bases, leaving 11 bases of the junction unmatched. CDR3 DNA sequence: TGTGCCAGCAGCTCCCGGGGGCAGGGGGCAATAGATACGCAGTATTTT. Protein product: CASSSRGQGAIDTQYF. Full variable domain (rest looked up from reference TRBV5-4 and TRBJ2-3): ETGVTQSPTHLIKTRGQQVTLRCSSQSGHNTVSWYQQALGQGPQFIFQYYREEENGRGNFPPRFSGLQFPNYSSELNVNALELDDSALYLCASSSRGQGAIDTQYFGPGTRLTVL.

This clonotype appeared a few times. The chain joins TRBV7-2 to TRBJ2-4; D remains ambiguous. CDR1 is SGHTA and CDR2 is FQGNSA in the germline V gene. V was shortened by 5 bases and J by 2 bases, with 16 bases between the two germline ends. The CDR3 length is 16 residues. The CDR3 region is CASSPQIFDSKNIQYF. In DNA, the CDR3 is TGTGCCAGCAGCCCCCAAATATTCGATTCCAAAAACATTCAGTACTTC.

The chain recombines TRBV7-6 with TRBJ1-4, with D unresolved. V lost 5 bases and J 3 bases, leaving 13 bases between the germline ends. The germline V gene has CDR1 SGHVS and CDR2 FNYEAQ. This CDR3 region has 15 residues. CDR3 protein: CASSRNPAANEKLFF. The CDR3 nucleotides are TGTGCCAGCAGCCGCAACCCCGCGGCTAATGAAAAACTGTTTTTT.